A single TCR beta chain is shown here with its context. As processed by the authors: Amplification of reference gene primers was used by the study to estimate nucleated cell counts. Produced via immunoSEQ multiplex PCR; TCRdb's table is partial and in-frame only. V and J calls and clone size come straight from that table; D and trimming were deduced from the DNA. The repertoire holds about 120,000 clones, with 70% to 80% as singletons. Germline CDR1 is LNHDA and CDR2 is SQIVND (reference sequence). V was cut by 9 bases and J by 0 bases, with 12 bases left in between. The CDR3 sequence is 14 residues long. This sample was included in a study of blood T cell repertoires in COVID-19.

The sequence was obtained from a middle-aged man with acute or convalescent COVID-19. Material: peripheral blood. V gene TRBV19 combines with J gene TRBJ1-3; D unclear. CDR3 sequence: CASMHRDSGNTIYF. CDR3 bases: TGTGCCAGCATGCACAGAGACTCTGGAAACACCATATATTTT.